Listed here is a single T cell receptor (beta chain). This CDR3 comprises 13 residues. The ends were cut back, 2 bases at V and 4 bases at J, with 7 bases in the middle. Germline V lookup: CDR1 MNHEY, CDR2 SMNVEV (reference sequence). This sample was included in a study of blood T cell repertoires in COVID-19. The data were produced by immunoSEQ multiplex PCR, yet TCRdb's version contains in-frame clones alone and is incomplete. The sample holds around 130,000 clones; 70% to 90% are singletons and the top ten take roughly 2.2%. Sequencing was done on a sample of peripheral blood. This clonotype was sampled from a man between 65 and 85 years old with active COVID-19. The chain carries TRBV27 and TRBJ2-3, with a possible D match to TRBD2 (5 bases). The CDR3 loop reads CASSLRRADTQYF. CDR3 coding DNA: TGTGCCAGCAGTTTACGGCGGGCAGATACGCAGTATTTT.